This entry describes one TCR beta chain. The antigen is unknown. Each replicate PCR on the sorted subsets used about 220 ng DNA (approximately 27,000 T cell genomes). This table comes from immunoSEQ multiplex PCR, and its TCRdb copy is limited to in-frame clones, with some not included. The data show some 2,500,000 clones, 80% to 95% seen once. Germline CDR1 reads SGHTA; CDR2 reads FQGNSA. J lost 2 bases, V lost 5 bases, and 6 bases had no gene match. The CDR3 runs to 15 residues. From CD4+ cells came CD45RA+ naive and CD45RA-negative memory subsets. These data are taken from a study of shared clonotypes between healthy human individuals. Study observations and caveats: At large depth, rarefaction still showed sorted-subset sequencing to be incomplete. Clonotypes which were not shared had lower generation probabilities than clonotypes that all four donors shared.

J is TRBJ1-5 and V is TRBV7-2; 7 bases fit TRBD1. The source material was naive CD4+ T cells from PBMCs. Subset described: CD45RA+ positively selected. The receptor was isolated from a man between 18 and 29 years old in good health. Some clones in this sample may be carry-over from other donors' samples. The CDR3 sequence: CASSKRQGGNQPQHF. In DNA, the CDR3 is TGTGCCAGCAGCAAAAGACAGGGCGGCAATCAGCCCCAGCATTTT.